One and the same sample provided the 24 T cell receptor beta chains below, sequenced in a study of HIV-infected children after antiretroviral therapy interruption. The TCR library was built from RNA with a 3' RACE protocol and unique molecular identifiers. TCRdb redid the calling of the 3' RACE reads with MiXCR, one entry per CDR3 protein. This table has some 38,000 distinct CDR3 sequences, about 6.5% appearing once. Documented treatment: PENTA 11 planned treatment interruption arm or continuous ART arm. Here the sequenced sample was CD45RA+ CD4+ T cells from PBMCs, pooled from several time points, taken from a donor given antiretroviral therapy, either interrupted or continuous. This sample's subset: naive CD4+ CD45RA+ CD45RO- T cells. These receptors were obtained from a pool of human donors with HIV.

Many counts were recorded for this clonotype. The chain uses TRBV12-3 or TRBV12-4 and TRBJ2-5; possible D gene TRBD1, 5 bases. The CDR3 is made up of 15 amino acids. V lost 1 base to trimming and J lost 2 bases, with 11 bases between them. CDR3 in amino acids: CASSLESTGQETQYF. The DNA for the CDR3 is TGTGCCAGCAGTTTAGAGTCTACAGGACAAGAGACCCAGTACTTC.

This clonotype has a count of ten or more. The genes are TRBV29-1 and TRBJ1-1, with D possibly being TRBD1 (6 bases). The CDR3 is made up of 13 amino acids. Germline lookup yields CDR1 SQVTM and CDR2 ANQGSEA. The V gene lost 3 bases and the J gene lost 1 base, with 9 bases spanning the gap. Here the CDR3 DNA reads TGCAGCGTTGAGAAGACAGGGAACACTGAAGCTTTCTTT. The encoded protein is CSVEKTGNTEAFF.

V and J are TRBV9 and TRBJ2-6; no clear D. CDR3 length: 14 residues. Germline V gene sequence: CDR1 SGDLS, CDR2 YYNGEE. Trimming shortened V by 3 bases and J by 1 base, and 5 bases separated the two germline ends. This chain's CDR3 is CASSAPSGANVLTF. CDR3 DNA: TGTGCCAGCAGCGCCCCATCTGGGGCCAACGTCCTGACTTTC.

This clonotype was detected a few times. The chain has TRBV15 and TRBJ2-2; D may be TRBD2 (6 bases). V was shortened by 6 bases and J by 1 base, with 9 bases between the two germline ends. The CDR3 has 14 residues. The germline V gene has CDR1 LNHNV and CDR2 YYDKDF (reference sequence). The CDR3 DNA sequence: TGTGCCACCAGTACCGGGGGGAACACCGGGGAGCTGTTTTTT. Protein product: CATSTGGNTGELFF.

This clonotype was counted many times. V and J are TRBV6-2 or TRBV6-3 and TRBJ2-5; D unresolved. This CDR3 spans 11 amino acids. Deletions cut 2 bases from V and 5 bases from J, with 3 bases between. CDR1 is MNHEY and CDR2 is SVGEGT in the germline V gene. CDR3 loop: CASSYGETQYF. CDR3 DNA sequence: TGTGCCAGCAGTTACGGGGAGACCCAGTACTTC.

This chain connects TRBV11-2 to TRBJ2-1, with TRBD2 matching over 7 bases. V was pared by 5 bases and J by 6 bases, with 19 bases of the junction left unmatched. Germline CDR1 and CDR2: SGHAT and FQNNGV. The CDR3 length is 18 residues. The CDR3 DNA follows: TGTGCCAGCAGCGCCGGGGGGTGGTATCAGGGACTCCCCAATGAGCAGTTCTTC. Its translation is CASSAGGWYQGLPNEQFF.

The genes are TRBV12-3 or TRBV12-4 and TRBJ2-1; no clear D. This CDR3 region has 13 residues. V gave up 3 bases and J gave up 8 bases, with 11 bases separating them. The CDR3 coding sequence is TGTGCCAGCAGTTTGGAAAGGAGCGATGAGCAGTTCTTC. Protein: CASSLERSDEQFF.

The rearrangement joins TRBV9 to TRBJ2-7, with D unclear. CDR1 and CDR2 from the germline V gene are SGDLS and YYNGEE. CDR3 length: 15 amino acids. V was trimmed by 0 bases and J by 0 bases, leaving 10 bases between them. The CDR3: CASSVDPLSSYEQYF. Written as DNA, the CDR3 is TGTGCCAGCAGCGTAGACCCTCTGAGCTCCTACGAGCAGTACTTC. The whole variable domain, remainder taken from reference TRBV9 and TRBJ2-7, is DSGVTQTPKHLITATGQRVTLRCSPRSGDLSVYWYQQSLDQGLQFLIQYYNGEERAKGNILERFSAQQFPDLHSELNLSSLELGDSALYFCASSVDPLSSYEQYFGPGTRLTVT.

Only a few counts were recorded for this clonotype. This sequence joins TRBV7-2 and TRBJ1-1; perhaps TRBD1 as D (6 bases). Trimming pared 6 bases from V and 1 base from J, leaving 12 bases between. Germline V gene data show CDR1 as SGHTA and CDR2 as FQGNSA. The CDR3 is 14 amino acids. CDR3 sequence: CASRQGGGNTEAFF. The CDR3 coding sequence is TGTGCCAGCAGGCAAGGGGGGGGGAACACTGAAGCTTTCTTT.

This clonotype showed up many times. This sequence joins TRBV30 and TRBJ2-7; D may be TRBD1 or TRBD2 (6 bases each). V shed 2 bases and J shed 10 bases, with 21 bases lying between them. This CDR3 contains 14 residues. The V gene's germline CDR1 is GTSNPN and CDR2 SVGIG (reference sequence). CDR3 DNA sequence: TGTGCCTGGAGTCTAGCACTGGGGGGCTATGAACAGTACTTC. It specifies CAWSLALGGYEQYF.

This clonotype was counted many times. The chain links TRBV12-3 or TRBV12-4 to TRBJ2-6; D uncertain. The CDR3 length is 15 residues. Trimming cost V 8 bases and J 1 base, with 12 bases left between them. The CDR3 DNA reads TGTGCCAGCGCCAAAGTCCAATCTGGGGCCAACGTCCTGACTTTC. Its translation: CASAKVQSGANVLTF.

This clonotype has ten or more counts. This chain joins TRBV4-3 and TRBJ1-6; no firm D call. The V end lost 3 bases, the J end lost 9 bases, and 9 bases lay between the germline ends. Looked up from germline, CDR1 is LGHNA and CDR2 is YSLEER. The CDR3 runs to 13 residues. The CDR3 nucleotides are TGCGCCAGCAGCCAGGAGATAAGTTCACCCCTCCACTTT. It translates to CASSQEISSPLHF.

At least ten counts were recorded for this clonotype. CDR3 DNA sequence: TGTGCCAGTAGTACTTCCTGGGGGTTTCAGCCCCAGCATTTT. This sequence encodes CASSTSWGFQPQHF. The chain has TRBV19 and TRBJ1-5; weak D call: TRBD1 (5 bases). Germline V CDR1 and CDR2: LNHDA, SQIVND (reference sequence). This CDR3 spans 14 amino acids. The germline V and J ends were trimmed by 4 bases and 6 bases, with 13 bases remaining between them.

This clonotype was counted ten times or more. The rearrangement links TRBV12-3 or TRBV12-4 to TRBJ2-7, with 7 bases identical to TRBD1. The CDR3 covers 16 residues. After removal of 1 base from V and 5 bases from J, the junction contained 11 bases not matched to a gene. The CDR3: CASSLDSWQGVHEQYF. For the CDR3, the DNA is TGTGCCAGCAGTTTAGACAGTTGGCAGGGGGTCCACGAGCAGTACTTC.

This clonotype was recorded a few times. The rearrangement joins TRBV18 to TRBJ2-7; no clear D. V lost 3 bases and J 7 bases, leaving 13 bases between the germline ends. CDR3 length equals 13 residues. Germline CDR1 and CDR2: KGHSH and LQKENI. Here the CDR3 DNA reads TGTGCCAGCTCACCCAACACGAGACAAGAGCAGTACTTC. Its protein product is CASSPNTRQEQYF.

This clonotype turned up a few times. The chain employs TRBV12-3 or TRBV12-4 and TRBJ1-2, with 7 positions matching TRBD1. V lost 3 bases and J lost 4; bases outside the gene matches: 5. The CDR3 is 14 amino acids. DNA of the CDR3: TGTGCCAGCAGTTTCCGGCAGGGGGGCTATGGCTACACCTTC. It is translated as CASSFRQGGYGYTF.

This clonotype was picked up many times. This chain uses TRBV28 with TRBJ2-4; 8 bases align to TRBD1. Germline CDR1 and CDR2: MDHEN and SYDVKM. The V segment lost 6 bases and the J segment 3 bases; nucleotides outside the gene matches: 10. The CDR3 consists of 16 residues. The CDR3 DNA is TGTGCCAGCAGGCCTCCACAGGGGGTGGGCAAAAACATTCAGTACTTC. Its protein is CASRPPQGVGKNIQYF.

This clonotype was detected only a few times. V and J are TRBV29-1 and TRBJ1-1; D is ambiguous. Trimming shortened V by 5 bases and J by 2 bases, and 9 bases separated the two germline ends. Germline V gene data show CDR1 as SQVTM and CDR2 as ANQGSEA. This CDR3 contains 12 residues. The CDR3: CSVKQSNTEAFF. CDR3 nucleotide sequence: TGCAGCGTTAAACAGAGTAACACTGAAGCTTTCTTT.

The chain links TRBV1 to TRBJ2-7; the table's D call of TRBD1 was not tested on the DNA. TRBV1 is tagged as a pseudogene. CDR3 length: 14 amino acids. This CDR3 is CSVAFAGDSDEQYF. CDR3 DNA: TGCAGCGTCGCATTTGCAGGGGATTCGGACGAGCAGTACTTC.

This clonotype rates as medium-sized (0.01 to 0.1%). Mismatch with germline at one junction end may stem from a read error. This chain links TRBV29-1 with TRBJ2-5; D is uncertain. The germline V gene has CDR1 SQVTM and CDR2 ANQGSEA. The CDR3 spans 13 residues. The CDR3 bases are TGTGGTGCGTCGACAAGGAACCAAGACACCCAGTACTTT. Translating it yields CGASTRNQDTQYF.

This clonotype was observed many times. The V gene is TRBV14, the J gene TRBJ2-7; 9 bases line up with TRBD2. Per germline, CDR1 SGHDN and CDR2 FVKESK. This CDR3 spans 17 amino acids. After removal of 4 bases from V and 3 bases from J, the junction contained 13 bases not matched to a gene. For the CDR3, the DNA is TGTGCCAGCAGCCCTGGGGGACTAGCCCCCGTGAACTACGAGCAGTACTTC. The encoded protein is CASSPGGLAPVNYEQYF.

This clonotype has a count of ten or more. The chain employs TRBV5-1 and TRBJ2-7, with a weak D call TRBD1 (7 bases). This CDR3 has 15 amino acids. CDR1 and CDR2 (germline): SGHRS, YFSETQ. The V and J ends lost 1 base and 5 bases respectively, with 16 bases between them. CDR3: CASSLTGVRGNEQYF. The CDR3 region has the DNA TGCGCCAGCAGCTTGACGGGGGTCAGGGGGAACGAGCAGTACTTC.

There are many counts of this clonotype. The rearrangement uses TRBV28 and TRBJ2-7, with TRBD1 matching 8 bases. Trimming took 5 bases from V and 2 from J; bases not matched to a gene: 2. The V gene's germline CDR1 is MDHEN and CDR2 SYDVKM. This CDR3 comprises 13 residues. The chain's CDR3 is CASSPGGPYEQYF. The CDR3 DNA reads TGTGCCAGCAGTCCAGGGGGCCCCTACGAGCAGTACTTC.

J is TRBJ2-2 and V is TRBV27, with D possibly matching TRBD2 (5 bases). CDR1 and CDR2 from the germline V gene are MNHEY and SMNVEV (reference sequence). V dropped 6 bases and J dropped 2 bases, with 7 bases sitting between them. The CDR3 is 13 residues long. DNA for the CDR3: TGTGCCAGCAGGGGGAGAAACACCGGGGAGCTGTTTTTT. Its protein product is CASRGRNTGELFF.